Following are 18 T cell receptor beta chains from one sample sequenced in a study of T cell responses to AZD1222 COVID-19 vaccine. Sequenced by immunoSEQ multiplex PCR; TCRdb stores in-frame clones only, minus some. The table lists more than 75,000 clones, 91% of them singletons. The sample here was peripheral blood, taken 28 days after the second AZD1222 dose. The receptors here all came from an adult who received the AZD1222 COVID-19 vaccine.

The chain uses TRBV6-2 or TRBV6-3 and TRBJ2-4; no reliable D call. With 2 bases removed from V and 7 bases from J, the gap between germline ends came to 9 bases. From germline, CDR1 is MNHEY and CDR2 SVGEGT. The length of the CDR3 is 13 residues. The CDR3, as DNA: TGTGCCAGCAGTTACGGGGTGGGGAACATTCAGTACTTC. Translating it yields CASSYGVGNIQYF.

V usage is TRBV4-1 and J usage is TRBJ2-3; the D is unclear. The CDR3 contains 14 residues. From germline, CDR1 is MGHRA and CDR2 YSYEKL. The V end was cut by 0 bases, the J end by 5 bases, with 9 bases between. CDR3 sequence: CASSQDSSRDTQYF. The CDR3 nucleotides are TGCGCCAGCAGCCAAGATAGCTCAAGAGATACGCAGTATTTT.

The chain combines TRBV3-1 (or the pseudogene TRBV3-2) with TRBJ2-3; 8 bases are shared with TRBD2. Germline CDR1 and CDR2: LGHDT and YNNKEL (reference sequence). This CDR3 contains 14 residues. V lost 1 base to trimming and J lost 7 bases; unmatched junction nucleotides: 4. CDR3 nucleotide sequence: TGTGCCAGCAGCCAAGCGGGAGGGGGAAATACGCAGTATTTT. Its translation is CASSQAGGGNTQYF.

This clone appeared a single time. The V call is TRBV30, the J call TRBJ2-7; 9 nucleotides agree with TRBD1. The ends lost 4 bases at V and 7 bases at J; junction bases unmatched: 11. Germline lookup yields CDR1 GTSNPN and CDR2 SVGIG (reference sequence). The CDR3 has 14 residues. As DNA, the CDR3 is TGTGCCTGGAACCGCCGGGACAGGGATGGGGAGCAGTACTTC. Amino acid sequence: CAWNRRDRDGEQYF. Full variable domain (outside the CDR3, taken from reference TRBV30 and TRBJ2-7): SQTIHQWPATLVQPVGSPLSLECTVEGTSNPNLYWYRQAAGRGLQLLFYSVGIGQISSEVPQNLSASRPQDRQFILSSKKLLLSDSGFYLCAWNRRDRDGEQYFGPGTRLTVT.

The chain combines TRBV2 with TRBJ2-7; no clear D gene. Germline V gene sequence: CDR1 SNHLY, CDR2 FYNNEI. This CDR3 contains 15 residues. V lost 4 bases and J lost 2, with 15 bases in between. As DNA, the CDR3 is TGTGCCAGCAGTGGTCTGGGATCCTTACCCTACGAGCAGTACTTC. Amino acids: CASSGLGSLPYEQYF.

In its sample, this clone was seen a few times. This chain uses TRBV6-1 with TRBJ2-7, with D possibly being TRBD1 or TRBD2 (5 bases each). Germline values: CDR1 MNHNS, CDR2 SASEGT. Trimming shortened V by 3 bases and J by 3 bases, and 18 bases separated the two germline ends. The CDR3 length is 16 residues. The CDR3 is CASSDAGGGRSYEQYF. The CDR3 nucleotides are TGTGCCAGCAGTGATGCGGGTGGGGGTAGGAGCTACGAGCAGTACTTC.

The rearrangement links TRBV28 to TRBJ2-7; a weak D match, TRBD1 (8 bases). Germline V CDR1 and CDR2: MDHEN, SYDVKM. The CDR3 is made up of 13 amino acids. Trimming took 6 bases from V and 3 from J, leaving 12 bases between them. As DNA, the CDR3 is TGTGCCAGCAGCACAGGGGGGGGCTACGAGCAGTACTTC. It codes for CASSTGGGYEQYF.

The gene calls are TRBV15 and TRBJ2-1; D is perhaps TRBD2 (6 bases). Per the germline V gene, CDR1 is LNHNV and CDR2 is YYDKDF (reference sequence). The CDR3 has 15 residues. Trimming removed 0 bases from V and 9 bases from J, with 15 bases in between. The CDR3 DNA sequence: TGTGCCACCAGCAGAGATCCGGGCGCGGGAAGTGAGCAGTTCTTC. Residues: CATSRDPGAGSEQFF.

This chain uses TRBV6-5 with TRBJ2-7; 11 nucleotides agree with TRBD2. Trimming cost V 6 bases and J 2 bases; bases outside gene matches: 6. This CDR3 has 15 residues. Germline V gives CDR1 MNHEY, CDR2 SVGAGI. This CDR3 reads CASSHTSGGAYEQYF. In DNA, the CDR3 is TGTGCCAGCAGCCATACTAGCGGGGGAGCCTACGAGCAGTACTTC.

V gene TRBV19 combines with J gene TRBJ1-1; 7 bases align to TRBD1. Germline CDR1 LNHDA, CDR2 SQIVND (reference sequence). The length of the CDR3 is 11 residues. V was clipped by 6 bases and J by 11 bases; unmatched bases: 6. The CDR3 coding sequence is TGTGCCAGTAGGAAGGGGGCTGGGGCTTTCTTT. Protein: CASRKGAGAFF.

The chain employs TRBV3-1 (or the pseudogene TRBV3-2) and TRBJ1-6; D perhaps matches TRBD1 (5 bases). The CDR3 length is 15 residues. The germline V gene encodes CDR1 LGHDT and CDR2 YNNKEL (reference sequence). Trimming pared 2 bases from V and 7 bases from J, leaving 12 bases between. The CDR3 DNA reads as TGTGCCAGCAGCCAAACCGGGACCCACAATTCACCCCTCCACTTT. Its translation: CASSQTGTHNSPLHF.

The genes are TRBV4-2 and TRBJ2-2, with D tentatively TRBD1 or TRBD2 (5 bases each). The CDR3 is 16 residues long. V was trimmed by 0 bases and J by 0 bases, leaving 8 bases between them. The germline V gene has CDR1 LGHNA and CDR2 YNFKEQ. In DNA form, the CDR3 reads TGTGCCAGCAGCCAAGATCTGGGGGCGAACACCGGGGAGCTGTTTTTT. Translation gives CASSQDLGANTGELFF.

This chain links TRBV18 with TRBJ2-2; TRBD1 matches 7 bases. The CDR3 loop spans 16 amino acids. V shed 3 bases and J 3 bases; nucleotides not matched to a gene: 7. Germline CDR1 and CDR2: KGHSH and LQKENI. In nucleotides, the CDR3 is TGTGCCAGCTCACCGAAGACAGGGTTAGACACCGGGGAGCTGTTTTTT. This gives the protein CASSPKTGLDTGELFF.

A remark on this clone: Other DNA variants within this sample encode the same CDR3. The J gene is TRBJ1-1, the V gene TRBV2; D call uncertain. The CDR3 consists of 14 residues. With 3 bases removed from V and 0 bases from J, the gap between germline ends came to 8 bases. Germline V gene data show CDR1 as SNHLY and CDR2 as FYNNEI. Here the CDR3 reads CASSDQTLNTEAFF. The CDR3 DNA is TGTGCCAGCAGTGATCAGACCTTGAACACTGAAGCTTTCTTT.

The genes are TRBV5-4 and TRBJ1-1; the D is unclear. With 4 bases removed from V and 4 bases from J, the gap between germline ends came to 11 bases. Germline CDR1 and CDR2: SGHNT and YYREEE (reference sequence). There are 13 residues in the CDR3. The chain's CDR3 is CASSLGGSTEAFF. CDR3 coding DNA: TGTGCCAGCAGCCTAGGTGGGAGCACTGAAGCTTTCTTT.

The chain joins TRBV5-1 to TRBJ2-3; D gene ambiguous. Deletions cut 1 base from V and 4 bases from J, with 10 bases between. The CDR3 totals 14 residues. Germline V gene lookup returns CDR1 SGHRS and CDR2 YFSETQ. CDR3 protein: CASSLTVGSDTQYF. DNA for the CDR3: TGCGCCAGCAGCTTGACCGTGGGATCAGATACGCAGTATTTT.

This clone appeared a single time. This CDR3 reads CASSSSGSGANVLTF. The CDR3 DNA reads as TGCGCCAGCAGCTCTTCAGGATCTGGGGCCAACGTCCTGACTTTC. This chain links TRBV4-3 with TRBJ2-6; the D is unclear. Trimming took 5 bases from V and 1 from J, leaving 9 bases between them. CDR3 size: 15 residues. CDR1 LGHNA and CDR2 YSLEER come from the germline V gene.

The chain joins TRBV28 to TRBJ2-5; no clear D. V lost 7 bases to trimming and J lost 5 bases, with 14 bases between them. The CDR3 has 13 amino acids. Germline V gene data show CDR1 as MDHEN and CDR2 as SYDVKM. The CDR3 spells CASTTLGTETQYF. The DNA for the CDR3 is TGTGCCAGCACCACCTTAGGCACGGAGACCCAGTACTTC.